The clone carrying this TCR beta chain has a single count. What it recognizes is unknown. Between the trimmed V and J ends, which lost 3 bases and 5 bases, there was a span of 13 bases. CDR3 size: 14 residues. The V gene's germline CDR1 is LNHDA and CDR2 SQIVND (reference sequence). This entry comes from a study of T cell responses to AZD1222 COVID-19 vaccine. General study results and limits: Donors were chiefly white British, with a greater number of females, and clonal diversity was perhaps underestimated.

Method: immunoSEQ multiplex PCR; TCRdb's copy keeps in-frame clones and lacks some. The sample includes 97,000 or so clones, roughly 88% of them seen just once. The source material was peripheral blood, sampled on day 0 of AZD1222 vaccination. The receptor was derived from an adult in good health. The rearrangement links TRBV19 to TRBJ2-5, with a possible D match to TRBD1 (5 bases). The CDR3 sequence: CASSIRQGGETQYF. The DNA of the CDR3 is TGTGCCAGTAGTATTAGGCAGGGCGGCGAGACCCAGTACTTC.